This TCR beta chain was obtained from a study of shared clonotypes between healthy human individuals. The CDR3 contains 13 residues. Germline-derived CDR1 and CDR2 are SNHLY and FYNNEI. V dropped 8 bases and J dropped 4 bases, with 14 bases sitting between them. Naive CD8 populations comprised CD45RO-negative cells positively selected for CCR7, excluding terminally differentiated effector memory CD45RA+ cells. Here immunoSEQ multiplex PCR was the method, and the copy in TCRdb shows in-frame clones only, minus some. The table records some 2,100,000 clones, just over 90% of them present only once. Sequenced sample: naive CD8+ T cells from PBMCs. The J gene is TRBJ1-2, the V gene TRBV2; no definite D call. The source is a man in his late teens or twenties in good health. Some clones in this sample may be carry-over from other donors' samples. The CDR3 nucleotides are TGTGCCAGCGGCGTGGGTGAGGGCTATGGCTACACCTTC. Its translation is CASGVGEGYGYTF.